This TCR beta chain was obtained from a study of CD8 T cells in ankylosing spondylitis. Via MiXCR, TCRdb re-called the 5' RACE reads, giving one row per CDR3 protein. The table has approximately 40,000 distinct CDR3 sequences, around 6.2% seen once. This clonotype was counted many times. The sample comprised blood, either unsorted or a sorted T cell fraction (not recorded which). The receptor comes from a male donor with ankylosing spondylitis or in good health (not recorded which).

Written as DNA, the CDR3 is TGCGCCAGCAGCTTGGGGGAGAGCTCCTACAATGAGCAGTTCTTC. This encodes CASSLGESSYNEQFF. V gene TRBV5-1 combines with J gene TRBJ2-1; perhaps TRBD2 as D (5 bases). The CDR3 totals 15 residues. Germline CDR1 reads SGHRS; CDR2 reads YFSETQ. The V end lost 0 bases, the J end lost 0 bases, and 7 bases lay between the germline ends.